This TCR beta chain is from a study of blood T cell repertoires in COVID-19. Study in general: From T cells, B-cell-depleted T cells, or PBMCs came the material, which was cDNA or gDNA.

Data came from immunoSEQ multiplex PCR; TCRdb stores just in-frame clones and leaves some out. The repertoire holds fewer than 95,000 clones, with around nine tenths as singletons. This CDR3 contains 13 residues. Germline values: CDR1 SNHLY, CDR2 FYNNEI. The V segment lost 7 bases and the J segment 8 bases; nucleotides outside the gene matches: 5. This chain uses TRBV2 with TRBJ1-1; 12 bases agree with TRBD1. Input material: peripheral blood. The TCR originated in a woman aged 80 or over with acute or convalescent COVID-19. The CDR3 DNA reads TGTGCCAGCAACGGGGACAGGGGGCGCGAAGCTTTCTTT. As protein: CASNGDRGREAFF.